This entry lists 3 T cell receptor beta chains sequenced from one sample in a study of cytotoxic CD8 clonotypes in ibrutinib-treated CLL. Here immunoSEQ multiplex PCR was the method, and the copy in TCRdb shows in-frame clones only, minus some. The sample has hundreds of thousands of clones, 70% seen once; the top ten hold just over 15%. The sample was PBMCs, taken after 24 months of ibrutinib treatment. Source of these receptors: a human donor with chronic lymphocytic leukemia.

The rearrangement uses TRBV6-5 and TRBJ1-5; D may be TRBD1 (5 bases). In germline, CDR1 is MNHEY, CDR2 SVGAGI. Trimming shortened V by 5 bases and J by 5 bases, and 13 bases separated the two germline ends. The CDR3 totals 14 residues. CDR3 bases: TGTGCCAGCAGTCCCGGACAAACCCATCAGCCCCAGCATTTT. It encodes CASSPGQTHQPQHF.

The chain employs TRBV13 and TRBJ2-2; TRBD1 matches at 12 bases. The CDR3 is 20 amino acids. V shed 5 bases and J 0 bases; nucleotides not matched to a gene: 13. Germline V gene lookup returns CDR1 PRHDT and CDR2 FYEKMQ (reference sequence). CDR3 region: CASSRGTGGVWAPNTGELFF. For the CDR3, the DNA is TGTGCCAGCAGCCGCGGGACAGGGGGCGTCTGGGCCCCGAACACCGGGGAGCTGTTTTTT.

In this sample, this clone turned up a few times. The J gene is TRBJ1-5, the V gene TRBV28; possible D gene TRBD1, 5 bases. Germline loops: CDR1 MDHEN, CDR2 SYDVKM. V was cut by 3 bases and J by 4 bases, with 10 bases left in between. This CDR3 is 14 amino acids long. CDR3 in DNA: TGTGCCAGCAGTTTCTGGGACCTTAATCAGCCCCAGCATTTT. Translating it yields CASSFWDLNQPQHF. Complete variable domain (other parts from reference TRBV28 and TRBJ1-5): DVKVTQSSRYLVKRTGEKVFLECVQDMDHENMFWYRQDPGLGLRLIYFSYDVKMKEKGDIPEGYSVSREKKERFSLILESASTNQTSMYLCASSFWDLNQPQHFGDGTRLSIL.